This is a list of T cell receptor beta chains from one sample in a study of blood T cells in healthy people across ages. TCRdb ran MiXCR on the 5' RACE reads and lists one entry per CDR3 protein. The data contain roughly 680,000 distinct CDR3 sequences, 45% to 50% of them singletons. Sequencing used blood. The source is a woman aged 55 to 70 in good health. Each CDR3 is given with its conserved first and last residue. The D gene is left open where the match is weak. Size tells how often a clone was seen (once, few, many) or the class of an expanded clone, and some rows leave it out.

D gene: TRBD2
V gene: TRBV7-3
clone size: once
J gene: TRBJ2-5
CDR3 protein: CASSSRTSGSGETQYF
CDR3 DNA: TGTGCCAGCAGCTCCAGGACTAGCGGGAGTGGGGAGACCCAGTACTTC

D gene: -
V gene: TRBV29-1
clone size: few
J gene: TRBJ2-7
CDR3 protein: CSAVSAYEQYF
CDR3 DNA: TGCAGCGCGGTCAGTGCCTACGAGCAGTACTTC

D gene: -
V gene: TRBV7-2
clone size: few
J gene: TRBJ2-3
CDR3 protein: CATPRGGSTDTQYF
CDR3 DNA: TGTGCCACGCCTAGGGGGGGGAGCACAGATACGCAGTATTTT

D gene: -
V gene: TRBV19
clone size: -
J gene: TRBJ2-7
CDR3 protein: CASSRGRAAYEQYF
CDR3 DNA: TGTGCCAGTAGTCGGGGCAGGGCCGCCTACGAGCAGTACTTC

D gene: -
V gene: TRBV7-8
clone size: -
J gene: TRBJ2-1
CDR3 protein: CASSSQPLYNEQFF
CDR3 DNA: TGTGCCAGCAGCAGTCAGCCCCTATACAATGAGCAGTTCTTC

D gene: -
V gene: TRBV7-9
clone size: -
J gene: TRBJ2-7
CDR3 protein: CASSLTSSYNEQYF
CDR3 DNA: TGTGCCAGCAGTCTTACGAGCTCCTACAATGAGCAGTACTTC

D gene: -
V gene: TRBV12-3/TRBV12-4
clone size: once
J gene: TRBJ1-5
CDR3 protein: CASSPAGGNNQPQHF
CDR3 DNA: TGTGCCAGCAGTCCAGCGGGGGGGAACAATCAGCCCCAGCATTTT

D gene: TRBD2
V gene: TRBV7-9
clone size: -
J gene: TRBJ2-3
CDR3 protein: CASSQGPLAGGKTDTQYF
CDR3 DNA: TGTGCCAGCAGCCAAGGTCCACTAGCGGGAGGGAAGACAGATACGCAGTATTTT

D gene: -
V gene: TRBV10-3
clone size: -
J gene: TRBJ2-1
CDR3 protein: CAIQVARAYNEQFF
CDR3 DNA: TGTGCCATCCAGGTCGCCAGGGCCTACAATGAGCAGTTCTTC

D gene: -
V gene: TRBV18
clone size: -
J gene: TRBJ2-7
CDR3 protein: CASSPSRDTYEQYF
CDR3 DNA: TGTGCCAGCTCACCTAGCAGGGATACCTACGAGCAGTACTTC

D gene: TRBD1
V gene: TRBV29-1
clone size: -
J gene: TRBJ1-2
CDR3 protein: CSGRQGGYRYTF
CDR3 DNA: TGCAGCGGTCGACAGGGGGGGTATCGCTACACCTTC

D gene: -
V gene: TRBV29-1
clone size: few
J gene: TRBJ1-1
CDR3 protein: CSVEDYVNTEAFF
CDR3 DNA: TGCAGCGTTGAAGATTATGTGAACACTGAAGCTTTCTTT

D gene: TRBD2
V gene: TRBV7-2
clone size: once
J gene: TRBJ2-3
CDR3 protein: CACSPWTSRTDTQYF
CDR3 DNA: TGTGCCTGCAGCCCCTGGACTAGCCGCACAGATACGCAGTATTTT

D gene: TRBD2
V gene: TRBV24-1
clone size: -
J gene: TRBJ2-1
CDR3 protein: CATSVAGEWNEQFF
CDR3 DNA: TGTGCCACCAGTGTAGCGGGAGAGTGGAATGAGCAGTTCTTC

D gene: -
V gene: TRBV15
clone size: few
J gene: TRBJ2-5
CDR3 protein: CATSVGSYETQYF
CDR3 DNA: TGTGCCACCAGCGTAGGATCGTACGAGACCCAGTACTTC

D gene: -
V gene: TRBV2
clone size: few
J gene: TRBJ1-1
CDR3 protein: CASRANRFSTEAFF
CDR3 DNA: TGTGCCAGCAGGGCCAACAGGTTTAGCACTGAAGCTTTCTTT

D gene: -
V gene: TRBV21-1
clone size: few
J gene: TRBJ2-7
CDR3 protein: CASSKVSGPREQYF
CDR3 DNA: TGTGCCAGCAGCAAAGTTTCAGGCCCTAGAGAGCAGTACTTC

D gene: TRBD2
V gene: TRBV7-9
clone size: -
J gene: TRBJ2-1
CDR3 protein: CASSLDGRDSLQFF
CDR3 DNA: TGTGCCAGCAGCTTAGACGGGAGGGATTCCCTTCAGTTCTTC

D gene: TRBD2
V gene: TRBV6-2/TRBV6-3
clone size: -
J gene: TRBJ2-1
CDR3 protein: CASSQSPYRVAGGPNEQFF
CDR3 DNA: TGTGCCAGCAGTCAATCCCCGTACAGAGTAGCGGGAGGGCCTAATGAGCAGTTCTTC

D gene: -
V gene: TRBV6-1
clone size: few
J gene: TRBJ2-7
CDR3 protein: CASRGGTFEQYF
CDR3 DNA: TGTGCCAGCAGAGGAGGGACTTTCGAGCAGTACTTC

D gene: -
V gene: TRBV18
clone size: -
J gene: TRBJ1-4
CDR3 protein: CASSLRQTATNEKLFF
CDR3 DNA: TGTGCCAGCTCACTAAGACAGACAGCAACTAATGAAAAACTGTTTTTT

D gene: -
V gene: TRBV19
clone size: -
J gene: TRBJ2-4
CDR3 protein: CASSMDGGPNIQYF
CDR3 DNA: TGTGCCAGTAGTATGGATGGGGGCCCAAACATTCAGTACTTC

D gene: TRBD2
V gene: TRBV6-2/TRBV6-3
clone size: -
J gene: TRBJ2-4
CDR3 protein: CASSERTSGAKNIRYF
CDR3 DNA: TGTGCCAGCAGTGAGAGGACTAGCGGAGCCAAAAACATTCGGTACTTC

D gene: -
V gene: TRBV5-1
clone size: -
J gene: TRBJ2-4
CDR3 protein: CASSGQVGGKEQYF
CDR3 DNA: TGCGCCAGCAGCGGCCAAGTTGGGGGTAAAGAGCAGTACTTC

D gene: TRBD1
V gene: TRBV2
clone size: few
J gene: TRBJ2-1
CDR3 protein: CASGPRTGFSNEQFF
CDR3 DNA: TGTGCCAGCGGACCTCGGACAGGGTTTTCCAATGAGCAGTTCTTC

D gene: TRBD2
V gene: TRBV20-1
clone size: -
J gene: TRBJ2-3
CDR3 protein: CSAAAGGPADTQYF
CDR3 DNA: TGCAGTGCTGCAGCGGGAGGGCCCGCAGATACGCAGTATTTT

D gene: TRBD1
V gene: TRBV7-9
clone size: -
J gene: TRBJ1-1
CDR3 protein: CASSVDRAAEAFF
CDR3 DNA: TGTGCCAGCAGCGTAGACAGGGCAGCTGAAGCTTTCTTT

D gene: -
V gene: TRBV7-2
clone size: few
J gene: TRBJ2-5
CDR3 protein: CASNGQLKETQYF
CDR3 DNA: TGTGCCAGCAACGGACAGTTGAAAGAGACCCAGTACTTC